The clone carrying this T cell receptor (beta chain) was counted between two and nine times. Original processing notes: Amplification of reference gene primers was used by the study to estimate nucleated cell counts. Using immunoSEQ multiplex PCR, the repertoire was profiled, and TCRdb retains in-frame clones only, with some absent. Clone size and V and J calls were adopted from that table, with D and trimming inferred from the DNA. The data show 150,000 to 200,000 clones, with roughly 77% seen just once and nearly 6% held by the top ten. A Seattle source enrolled patients during active infection and followed them longitudinally. CDR3 length: 14 residues. V lost 6 bases and J 3 bases, leaving 14 bases between the germline ends. Germline V gene sequence: CDR1 LGHNA, CDR2 YSLEER. The data were taken from a study of blood T cell repertoires in COVID-19.

The sequence was collected from a woman aged 40 to 55 with COVID-19, enrolled during active disease. The J gene is TRBJ1-1, the V gene TRBV4-3; possible D gene TRBD1, 6 bases. Source material: peripheral blood. CDR3 sequence: CASRQDRTYTEAFF. The CDR3 DNA reads as TGCGCCAGCAGGCAGGACAGAACCTACACTGAAGCTTTCTTT.